This T cell receptor (beta chain) was sequenced for a study of CD8 T cell repertoires and HIV-1 epitope variants. At the level of the study: Each of Twenty-five Gag and Nef epitope peptides stimulated a separate culture. Study conclusions and caveats: The TAALDMSHF plasma variant had no responses, unlike KF9 (five clonotypes) and HW9 (one).

Germline values: CDR1 MDHEN, CDR2 SYDVKM. This CDR3 spans 13 amino acids. Germline trimming cut 7 bases from V and 5 bases from J; bases unmatched to any gene: 7. The table lists this clone with a few counts. The antigen remains unidentified. Sequencing was performed with immunoSEQ multiplex PCR; in TCRdb, only in-frame clones are kept and a portion is missing. The sample carries thousands of clones, about 70% recorded once. This clonotype was sampled from a male donor with HIV. The source material was cultured CD8+ T cells derived from PBMCs. The chain couples TRBV28 to TRBJ2-7; 8 nucleotides agree with TRBD1. The CDR3 bases are TGTGCCAGCAAGGACAGGGTAATCAACGAGCAGTACTTC. Translating it yields CASKDRVINEQYF.